These T cell receptor beta chains were read from a single sample in a study of siplizumab effects on memory and regulatory T cells. Only in-frame clones appear in the TCRdb table, and some are missing; sequencing was by immunoSEQ multiplex PCR. The sample has over 35,000 clones; around 89% are singletons. Sequenced: naive CD4+ T cells sorted from blood. The receptor set was obtained from a human donor in good health. CDR3s include the opening cysteine and the closing phenylalanine or tryptophan. D genes are given only for firm matches. Clone sizes are given selectively: once, few, many, or a class where the clone is expanded.

size	D	V	J	DNA	CDR3
-	TRBD1	TRBV2	TRBJ2-3	TGTGCCAGCACCTCGGACAGGGTTGTTGATACGCAGTATTTT	CASTSDRVVDTQYF
-	-	TRBV6-5	TRBJ1-1	TGTGCCAGCTTTCGTCGGGCAGAAGCTTTCTTT	CASFRRAEAFF
-	-	TRBV5-6	TRBJ2-3	TGTGCCAGCAGCTTGGCGGGGGCACCCACAGATACGCAGTATTTT	CASSLAGAPTDTQYF
-	-	TRBV5-4	TRBJ2-7	TGTGCCAGCAGCGTAGGGGGACCCTCCTACGAGCAGTACTTC	CASSVGGPSYEQYF
-	-	TRBV19	TRBJ1-3	TGTGCCAGTAGTTCCACCCGCTCTGGAAACACCATATATTTT	CASSSTRSGNTIYF
-	TRBD2	TRBV7-7	TRBJ2-3	TGTGCTAGCAGCTTAGGTAGCGGGAGCACAGATACGCAGTATTTT	CASSLGSGSTDTQYF
-	-	TRBV10-3	TRBJ2-6	TGTGCCATCAGGGGGCGCAATGGGGCCAACGTCCTGACTTTC	CAIRGRNGANVLTF
-	TRBD2	TRBV6-5	TRBJ2-3	TGTGCCAGTCGGGGGGGAAGCACAGATACGCAGTATTTT	CASRGGSTDTQYF
once	-	TRBV6-1	TRBJ1-3	TGTGCCAGCAGTAACCGGGACACGGAACCCCAGCGAAATTTT	CASSNRDTEPQRNF
-	TRBD1	TRBV5-6	TRBJ2-5	TGTGCCAGCAGGACCGGGACAGGGAAGTTCGAGACCCAGTACTTC	CASRTGTGKFETQYF
-	TRBD1	TRBV5-1	TRBJ1-1	TGCGCCAGCAGCCCCGGACAGGGGATCCGATATGTCGGGACTGAAGCTTTCTTT	CASSPGQGIRYVGTEAFF
-	-	TRBV6-5	TRBJ2-7	TGTGCCAGCAGTTCCCGACTGCTTCGGGAGCAGTACTTC	CASSSRLLREQYF
-	-	TRBV19	TRBJ2-1	TGTGCCAGTAACCGGGCAGGGTCCTACAATGAGCAGTTCTTC	CASNRAGSYNEQFF
-	TRBD2	TRBV14	TRBJ2-1	TGTGCCAGCAGCCAGGGAGGGCAGGGACCCAATGAGCAGTTCTTC	CASSQGGQGPNEQFF
-	-	TRBV6-5	TRBJ2-7	TGTGCCAGCAGAACCCACAGGGACGTAGCCTACGAGCAGTACTTC	CASRTHRDVAYEQYF
few	-	TRBV5-6	TRBJ2-7	TGTGCCAGCAGCTTGGACTACGAGCAGTACTTC	CASSLDYEQYF
-	TRBD2	TRBV19	TRBJ2-1	TGTGCCAGTAGTAGAGCGGGGTCCTCCTACAATGAGCAGTTCTTC	CASSRAGSSYNEQFF
-	-	TRBV14	TRBJ2-6	TGTGCCAGCAGCCCCGAGAGGAAATCTGGGGCCAACGTCCTGACTTTC	CASSPERKSGANVLTF
-	TRBD1	TRBV5-1	TRBJ1-2	TGCGCCAGCACTTCCCGACAGGGATCGTATGGCTACACCTTC	CASTSRQGSYGYTF
-	-	TRBV6-5	TRBJ1-1	TGTGCCAGCAGTTACAGCTTATGGGACCGAAACACTGAAGCTTTCTTT	CASSYSLWDRNTEAFF